This T cell receptor beta chain emerged from a study of T cell repertoires in cytomegalovirus infection. To note about this clonotype: Antigen: not known.

The length of the CDR3 is 15 residues. Trimming cost V 4 bases and J 0 bases, with 10 bases left between them. CDR1 is SGHVS and CDR2 is FNYEAQ in the germline V gene. TCRdb fed the reads into MiXCR, producing one record per CDR3 protein. The table has about 220,000 distinct CDR3 sequences, approximately 40% seen once; the top ten hold approximately 60%. The chain is built from TRBV7-6 and TRBJ1-5; no clear D gene. The receptor comes from a human donor in good health (CMV status not recorded). Some clones in this sample may be carry-over from other donors' samples. Sequenced here: CD8+ T cells from cultured PBMCs, sampled from culture after CMV antigen stimulation. The CDR3 DNA is TGTGCCAGCAGCTCATCAGGAAATAGCAATCAGCCCCAGCATTTT. This gives the protein CASSSSGNSNQPQHF.